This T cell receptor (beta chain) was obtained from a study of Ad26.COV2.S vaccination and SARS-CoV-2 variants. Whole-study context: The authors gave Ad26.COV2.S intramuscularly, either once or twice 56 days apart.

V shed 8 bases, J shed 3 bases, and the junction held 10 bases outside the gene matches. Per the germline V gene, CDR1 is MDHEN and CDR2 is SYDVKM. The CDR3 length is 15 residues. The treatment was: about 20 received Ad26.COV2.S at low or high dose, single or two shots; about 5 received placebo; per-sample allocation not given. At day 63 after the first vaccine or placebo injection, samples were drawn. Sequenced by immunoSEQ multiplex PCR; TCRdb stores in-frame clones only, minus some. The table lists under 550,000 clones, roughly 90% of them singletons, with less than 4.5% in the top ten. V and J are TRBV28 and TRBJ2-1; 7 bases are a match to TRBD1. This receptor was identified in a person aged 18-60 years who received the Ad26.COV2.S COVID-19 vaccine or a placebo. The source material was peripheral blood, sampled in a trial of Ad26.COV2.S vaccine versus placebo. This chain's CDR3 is CASLISGQNYNEQFF. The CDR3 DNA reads TGTGCCAGCCTAATATCGGGACAGAACTACAATGAGCAGTTCTTC.